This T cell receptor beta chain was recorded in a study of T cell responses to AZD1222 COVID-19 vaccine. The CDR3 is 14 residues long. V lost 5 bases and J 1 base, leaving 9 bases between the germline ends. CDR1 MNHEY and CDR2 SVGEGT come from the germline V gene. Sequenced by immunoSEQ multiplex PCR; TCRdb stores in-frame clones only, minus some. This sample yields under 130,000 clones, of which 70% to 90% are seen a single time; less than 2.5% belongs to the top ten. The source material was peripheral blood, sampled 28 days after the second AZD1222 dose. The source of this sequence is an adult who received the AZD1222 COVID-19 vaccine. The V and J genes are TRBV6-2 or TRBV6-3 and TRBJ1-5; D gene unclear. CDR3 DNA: TGTGCCAGCAGTAAGGGAACGAGCAATCAGCCCCAGCATTTT. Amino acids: CASSKGTSNQPQHF.